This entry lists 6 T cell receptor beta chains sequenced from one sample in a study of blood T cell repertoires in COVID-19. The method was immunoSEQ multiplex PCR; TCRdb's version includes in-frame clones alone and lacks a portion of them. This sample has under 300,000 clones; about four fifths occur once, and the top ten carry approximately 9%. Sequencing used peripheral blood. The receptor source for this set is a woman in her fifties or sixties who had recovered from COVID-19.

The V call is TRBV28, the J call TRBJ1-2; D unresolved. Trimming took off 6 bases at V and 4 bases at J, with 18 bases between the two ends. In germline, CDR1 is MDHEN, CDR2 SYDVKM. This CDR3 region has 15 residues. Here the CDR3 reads CASSKGHAGPYGYTF. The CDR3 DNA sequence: TGTGCCAGCAGCAAAGGCCATGCAGGCCCCTATGGCTACACCTTC.

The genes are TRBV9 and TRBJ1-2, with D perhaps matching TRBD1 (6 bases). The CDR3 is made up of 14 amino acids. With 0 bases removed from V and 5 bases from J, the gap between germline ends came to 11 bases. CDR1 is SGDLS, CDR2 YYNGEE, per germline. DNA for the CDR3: TGTGCCAGCAGCGTAGCCCGGACAGCTTATGGCTACACCTTC. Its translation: CASSVARTAYGYTF.

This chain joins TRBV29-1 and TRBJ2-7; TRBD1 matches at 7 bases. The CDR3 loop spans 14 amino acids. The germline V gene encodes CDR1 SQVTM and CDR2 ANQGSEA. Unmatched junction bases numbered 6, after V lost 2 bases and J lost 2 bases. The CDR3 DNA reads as TGCAGCGTTGAACTGAGGGACAGCCCCTACGAGCAGTACTTC. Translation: CSVELRDSPYEQYF.

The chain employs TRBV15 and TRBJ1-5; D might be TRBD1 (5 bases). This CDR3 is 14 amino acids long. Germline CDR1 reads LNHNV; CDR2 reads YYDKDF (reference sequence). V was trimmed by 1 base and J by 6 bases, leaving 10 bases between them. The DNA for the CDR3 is TGTGCCACCAGCAGAGTGCAGGGTAGTCAGCCCCAGCATTTT. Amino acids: CATSRVQGSQPQHF.

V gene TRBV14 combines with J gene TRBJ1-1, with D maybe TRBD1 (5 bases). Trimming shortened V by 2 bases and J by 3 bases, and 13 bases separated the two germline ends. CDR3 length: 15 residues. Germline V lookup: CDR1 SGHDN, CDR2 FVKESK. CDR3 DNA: TGTGCCAGCAGCCAATTTGCGGGGCTGGACACTGAAGCTTTCTTT. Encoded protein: CASSQFAGLDTEAFF.

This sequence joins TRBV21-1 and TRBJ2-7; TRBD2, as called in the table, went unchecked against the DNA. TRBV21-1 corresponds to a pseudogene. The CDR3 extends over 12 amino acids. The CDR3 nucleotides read TGTGCCAGCAGCAACGACTCGTATGAGCAGTACTTC. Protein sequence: CASSNDSYEQYF.